The entry below gives a single T cell receptor beta chain sequence along with its context. Antigen: not known. Measured with immunoSEQ multiplex PCR; TCRdb has only the in-frame clones, and not every one. The sample contains about 130,000 clones, approximately 90% of which appear only once. Trimming left V 0 bases short and J 11 bases short, with 10 bases between. The germline V gene has CDR1 LNHDA and CDR2 SQIVND (reference sequence). The CDR3 has 12 amino acids. The data stem from a study of T cell responses to AZD1222 COVID-19 vaccine. For the study at large: The study pooled second doses at about 4 or about 12 weeks. Whole-study results and caveats: The number of AZD1222 recipients seropositive at baseline was only five to seven. Samples come after the peak T cell response, not at day 14.

The sequencing here drew on peripheral blood, taken on day 0 of AZD1222 vaccination. The chain couples TRBV19 to TRBJ1-1; D gene uncertain. The clonotype was recovered from an adult in good health. The CDR3 DNA follows: TGTGCCAGTAGTATAGAAGCCACTGTGGCTTTCTTT. This sequence encodes CASSIEATVAFF.